This T cell receptor beta chain was documented in a study of cytomegalovirus exposure and HLA in healthy donors (dated by TCRdb to 2015 to 2018). Some background on the complete study: An earlier analysis of some 600 of the donors reported around 280 Gb of sequence data and 117 million unique TCR beta sequences obtained from around 190 million T cells. Typing coverage differed by locus: A, B, C, DRB1 and DQB1 were typed in about 620-630 donors, DQA1 in 522, DPA1 in over 600, and DPB1 in 450 to 490. A later analysis re-analyzed previously published TCR beta repertoires from roughly 690 donors and added high-resolution HLA genotyping to study TCR occurrence patterns. About 300 gigabases of sequencing data and 70 million to 100 million unique TCR sequences were included in an early release covering roughly 600 HLA-typed donors. Because of strong linkage in the cohort, four to six DR-DQ haplotypes were treated as single units for association and clustering. Donor age, sex, ethnicity and CMV serostatus were compiled together with the repertoire data. In the later analysis, no new phenotypic data were used to find candidate immune exposures; instead, reliance was placed on TCR beta sequences and their occurrence across donors. To predict cytomegalovirus infection status, the study combined high-throughput TCR immunosequencing, statistical association of individual TCRs with disease status, and machine learning. Of the roughly 410 genotyped donors, less than 90% were placed in the genetic ancestry cluster associated with self-reported Caucasian donors. A later genetic analysis took genome-wide SNP genotypes for 398 of the 666 donors and used that subset as a discovery cohort. A separate validation cohort of 100 to 150 different subjects was used in addition to the roughly 640-subject first cohort. The study aimed to test whether signatures of past pathogen exposure could be identified by cataloging public T cell receptors. Among a few hundred genotyped donors of the cohort, an average of approximately 240,000 unique TCR beta nucleotide sequences were sequenced per donor, about a sixth of them non-productive. Every repertoire in the discovery cohort had been generated on one and the same sequencing platform. The study used immunosequencing to profile the T cell repertoires of 666 subjects and linked those repertoires to cytomegalovirus serostatus. An earlier analysis of nearly 600 of the donors applied high-throughput TCR beta sequencing to assess whether each TCR beta V gene segment acted as functional or pseudogenic. Both class I and class II loci were covered by HLA typing, at four-digit resolution. Overall study outcomes, separate from this receptor: A group of highly shared sequence variants was considered likely to be a technical artifact of the sequencing pipeline. CMV serostatus was the only immune exposure information available for the cohort. Because counts were too low, approximately 15 rarely observed V segments, including chromosome 9 orphons, were excluded from the earlier analysis of some 590 of the donors. Sequencing depth was assumed to be roughly uniform across donors in the presence/absence analyses, though that assumption may not hold. At a false discovery rate of 0.05, a later analysis linked about 17,000 TCR beta sequences to specific HLA alleles. According to a later genetic analysis, donors in an Asian-associated ancestry cluster had fewer N-insertions in productive TCRs than the approximately 670-donor mean. A further reported finding was that TCR beta sequences accurately predicted the HLA-A and HLA-B alleles for most subjects in the first cohort. Correlated functional status among segregating V segments might be attributable to linkage disequilibrium, but an unknown experimental factor could not be ruled out. In a later analysis, most CMV-associated TCR beta chains were found to appear HLA-restricted, with HLA associations seemingly driven largely by CMV exposure. The 87-base-pair reads could not distinguish some IMGT-functional V segments, including TRBV6-2 and TRBV6-3, so those segments were excluded. In vitro tests confirmed that a few of the cytomegalovirus-associated TCR beta chains recognize cytomegalovirus antigens. Several of the top co-occurrence clusters appeared to be linked to parvovirus B19, influenza, CMV and Epstein-Barr virus, according to a later analysis. In a later analysis, HLA-associated TCR beta chains showed more clonal expansion and lower generation probabilities than non-associated chains that were equally common. In an earlier analysis of some 500 of the donors, most TCR beta V segments were observed in productive rearrangements about 87% or about 30% of the time, broadly matching IMGT annotations. According to the authors, the approach could potentially be generalized to other disease states and immunological phenotypes. The classifier was reported to diagnose cytomegalovirus status with high specificity and sensitivity in both the original cohort and the validation cohort. When HLA alleles, especially DR and DQ, strongly co-occurred, attributing TCR associations to individual alleles was difficult. According to a later analysis, TCR association rates differed among HLA loci, with DRB1 alleles showing the most associated TCRs and HLA-C alleles showing the fewest. In the study, approximately 150 TCR beta chains were listed as associated with cytomegalovirus. Only TCR beta chains were sequenced in this cohort, and the absence of alpha or paired-chain data limited detectable features. Across donors, most TCR sequences were observed very rarely, whereas some public TCRs were present in many individuals. HLA typing was unavailable for some donors at each locus, so association tests used only the typed subset. A later genetic analysis associated a missense DCLRE1C variant with V-gene and J-gene trimming of TCR beta chains, and an independent cohort replicated the association.

Libraries were constructed by the immunoSEQ multiplex PCR assay. For the multiplex PCR, a mixture combining 60 forward primers for TCR Vbeta segments and 13 reverse primers for TCR Jbeta segments was used. Amplification of the CDR3 region of rearranged TCR beta genes was performed with a multiplex PCR assay on genomic DNA. The amplified TCR beta libraries were sequenced on the Illumina HiSeq System as 87-base-pair reads. The study's own analysis went as follows. A later analysis counted some 74 million unique TCR beta chains across the 700 or so repertoires, and some 11 million of these chains were shared by at least two donors. Raw reads were error-corrected and collapsed into unique sequences by a nearest-neighbor algorithm in which closely related sequences were merged to remove PCR and sequencing errors. Alignment of CDR3 sequences to IMGT reference sequences was used to assign V, D and J gene segments. For a sequence to be retained, a match of at least six nucleotides was required to both a V gene segment and a J gene segment. A rearrangement was called productive if the CDR3 had no stop codons and remained in frame with V and J, and every other rearrangement was called non-productive. CDR3 was defined according to IMGT convention as the region running from the second conserved V-encoded cysteine to the conserved J-encoded phenylalanine. Sequences without an unambiguous match to a single V gene segment were excluded from the earlier analysis of 587 of the donors. An earlier analysis of 450 to 650 of the donors called V segments functional above 56.7% productive rearrangements and segregating when the between-donor standard deviation exceeded 5%. To diagnose cytomegalovirus status from the catalog of TCR beta chain sequences, a statistical classification framework was built. In a later analysis, V and J genes were assigned by comparing TCR nucleotide sequences against IMGT/GENE-DB human TR gene sequences. A later analysis assigned CDR3 sequences and most-parsimonious VDJ recombination scenarios with the TCRdist pipeline. In a later analysis, each TCR beta chain was defined by its CDR3 amino acid sequence together with its V-gene family, and reads lacking a unique V-gene family were excluded. A later analysis removed 500 to 600 highly shared, low-generation-probability nucleotide sequences to deal with suspected cross-contamination and a sequencing artifact. In a later analysis, a clonal expansion index for each public chain was calculated from normalized within-repertoire ranks of inferred template counts. Generation probabilities in a later analysis came from a VDJ recombination model fitted to out-of-frame rearrangements, and those results were checked against IGoR. A later analysis scored TCR-TCR, TCR-HLA and TCR-CMV co-occurrence with hypergeometric tests, applying a repertoire-size bias correction to TCR pairs. To estimate false discovery rates, a later analysis permuted the HLA or CMV assignments 20 times. In a later analysis, co-occurring TCRs were grouped using DBSCAN, and TCRdist sequence similarity was added for clustering within HLA-allele-positive subsets. Repertoires with fewer than 30,000 or more than 120,000 public chains, plus five repertoires with anomalous nucleotide sharing, were excluded from co-occurrence clustering. As stored in TCRdb, this immuneACCESS dataset retains in-frame rearrangements with V and J assigned. A fraction of the clones does not appear; measured against another copy, unresolved V genes explain less than half of the discrepancy, and the remainder lacks a known reason. The V and J calls and the clone size are those of that table, but D and trimming were determined from the DNA. The sample table shows tens of thousands of clones, and over 75% are seen once. Around an eighth of the sample is in the top ten clones.

The cohort comprised around 690 healthy bone marrow donors. All cohort members were sampled while nominally healthy, although unrecorded immune exposures were likely present. The donor tested CMV seropositive and was one of the 289 seropositive cohort members. Every donor gave a peripheral blood sample, and the peripheral blood mononuclear cells from that sample were used for TCR beta sequencing. The Qiagen DNeasy Blood Extraction Kit was used to extract genomic DNA from the blood cell samples. Details on this clone: There is no known antigen for this receptor. No base quality values were provided; no much bigger clone lies one nucleotide off.

V is pruned by 6 bases and J by 4 bases, leaving 4 bases of the junction without a gene match. The CDR3 has 14 amino acids, counting the end cysteine and phenylalanine. CDR3 DNA is the only sequence kept; it has 42 bases, read in frame from the first base. CDR1 and CDR2 are drawn from the germline V gene: WSHSY, SAAADI. This clonotype originated in a woman aged 30 to 39 in good health and CMV-seropositive. The chain couples TRBV10-2 to TRBJ1-5; 9 central nucleotides agree with TRBD1. Sequencing used PBMCs. The sequence in DNA is TGCGCCAGCAGGGGACAGGGCGGGAATCAGCCCCAGCATTTT. Its protein product is CASRGQGGNQPQHF.